The 4 T cell receptor beta chains below come from one sample, sequenced in a study of blood T cell repertoires in COVID-19. Sequencing was performed with immunoSEQ multiplex PCR; in TCRdb, only in-frame clones are kept and a portion is missing. The sample shows some 130,000 clones, 84% of them seen only once. Source material: peripheral blood. Receptors originate from a woman older than 75 with acute or convalescent COVID-19.

CDR3 DNA sequence: TGTGCCAGCAGCTTTCTGCTCGGTAGCACAGATACGCAGTATTTT. Protein product: CASSFLLGSTDTQYF. This chain joins TRBV5-6 and TRBJ2-3; no firm D call. V was trimmed by 2 bases and J by 0 bases, leaving 10 bases between them. The CDR3 runs 15 residues. Per germline, CDR1 SGHDT and CDR2 YYEEEE.

The chain is built from TRBV4-3 and TRBJ2-7; D may be TRBD2 (6 bases). Germline V gives CDR1 LGHNA, CDR2 YSLEER. CDR3 length: 15 amino acids. Trimming left V 0 bases short and J 3 bases short, with 12 bases between. The CDR3 spells CASSQDWLASYEQYF. The CDR3 nucleotides read TGCGCCAGCAGCCAAGATTGGCTAGCGAGCTACGAGCAGTACTTC.

The rearrangement uses TRBV27 and TRBJ1-2; D is possibly TRBD1 (5 bases). The V and J ends lost 6 bases and 4 bases respectively, with 9 bases between them. The germline gives CDR1 MNHEY, CDR2 SMNVEV (reference sequence). CDR3 size: 12 residues. The CDR3 loop reads CASRGGGYGYTF. CDR3 DNA sequence: TGTGCCAGCAGGGGGGGAGGCTATGGCTACACCTTC.

This chain uses TRBV19 with TRBJ2-1, with 9 bases lining up with TRBD2. Germline-derived CDR1 and CDR2 are LNHDA and SQIVND (reference sequence). With V trimmed by 0 bases and J by 9 bases, 15 bases remained unmatched. There are 18 residues in the CDR3. As DNA, the CDR3 is TGTGCCAGTAGTATAGATCACCCCCCTGCGGGGGGGCGGGGTGAGCAGTTCTTC. This translates into CASSIDHPPAGGRGEQFF.